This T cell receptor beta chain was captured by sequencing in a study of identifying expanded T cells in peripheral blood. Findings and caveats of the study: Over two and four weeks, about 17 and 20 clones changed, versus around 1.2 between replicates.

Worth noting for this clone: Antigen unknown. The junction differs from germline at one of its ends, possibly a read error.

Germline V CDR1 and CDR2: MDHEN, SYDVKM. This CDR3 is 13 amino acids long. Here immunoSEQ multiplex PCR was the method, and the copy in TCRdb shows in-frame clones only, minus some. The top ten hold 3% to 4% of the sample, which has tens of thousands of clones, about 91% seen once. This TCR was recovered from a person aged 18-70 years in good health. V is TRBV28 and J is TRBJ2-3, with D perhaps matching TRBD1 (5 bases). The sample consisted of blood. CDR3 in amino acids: CASSLLQDRKADF. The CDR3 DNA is TGTGCCAGCAGTTTATTACAGGATAGGAAGGCGGATTTT.